This passage covers 2 T cell receptor beta chains from one sample sequenced in a study of beta chain features in type 1 diabetes. Expressed TCRB transcripts were sequenced, since all the RNA that had been isolated was reverse transcribed. Sequenced by immunoSEQ multiplex PCR; TCRdb stores in-frame clones only, minus some. Among about half a million clones listed, about 29% were seen once. The material sequenced was naive CD4+ T cells from blood. These receptor sequences come from a man younger than 35 in good health.

The chain joins TRBV4-1 to TRBJ1-1, with 8 bases that match TRBD1. V lost 4 bases and J lost 1; bases outside the gene matches: 2. CDR3 length: 14 amino acids. Germline assignment: CDR1 MGHRA and CDR2 YSYEKL. CDR3 in amino acids: CASSRDRRNTEAFF. In nucleotides, the CDR3 is TGCGCCAGCAGCCGGGACAGGAGGAACACTGAAGCTTTCTTT.

This clone came up a few times. This sequence joins TRBV30 and TRBJ2-7, with D possibly called TRBD1 or TRBD2 (5 bases each). Per germline, CDR1 GTSNPN and CDR2 SVGIG (reference sequence). The CDR3 is 13 residues long. Between the trimmed V and J ends, which lost 0 bases and 3 bases, there was a span of 9 bases. This chain's CDR3 is CAWSVVGVYEQYF. CDR3 coding DNA: TGTGCCTGGAGTGTAGTGGGGGTCTACGAGCAGTACTTC.